The 27 T cell receptor beta chains reported below all come from one sample, sequenced in a study of T cell clonotyping in hematopoietic cell transplantation. Sequencing used immunoSEQ multiplex PCR; TCRdb keeps in-frame clones, though not all of them. The sample consists of roughly 15,000 clones, over 65% of them appearing once. The sample in question was PBMCs, obtained 100 days after allogeneic stem cell transplant. These receptors all come from a male patient in his sixties or seventies who had an allogeneic stem cell transplant from a related donor, so the T cells may come from the graft donor. Some clones in this sample may be carry-over from other donors' samples.

This chain's CDR3 is CASSLDAEDRAQHF. CDR3 DNA sequence: TGTGCCAGCAGCTTAGACGCCGAGGACCGGGCCCAGCATTTT. V is TRBV7-2 and J is TRBJ1-5; D ambiguous. CDR1 is SGHTA, CDR2 FQGNSA, per germline. This CDR3 is built from 14 residues. Trimming took off 1 base at V and 11 bases at J, with 15 bases between the two ends.

This chain links TRBV19 with TRBJ1-1, with a weak D call TRBD1 (5 bases). The germline V gene has CDR1 LNHDA and CDR2 SQIVND (reference sequence). This CDR3 contains 13 residues. The V end lost 5 bases, the J end lost 4 bases, and 11 bases lay between the germline ends. Written as DNA, the CDR3 is TGTGCCAGTAGTCTTGGGGCAGTCACTGAAGCTTTCTTT. Amino acids: CASSLGAVTEAFF.

J is TRBJ1-5 and V is TRBV6-1, with 9 bases lining up with TRBD1. V lost 4 bases and J lost 6; bases outside the gene matches: 16. The germline V gene encodes CDR1 MNHNS and CDR2 SASEGT. The CDR3 has 18 residues. This CDR3 is CASSGQGQGFAGGQPQHF. The CDR3 region has the DNA TGTGCCAGCAGTGGCCAGGGACAGGGTTTTGCGGGTGGTCAGCCCCAGCATTTT.

The V call is TRBV10-3, the J call TRBJ2-2; a possible D gene is TRBD2 (5 bases). There are 12 residues in the CDR3. The V gene's germline CDR1 is ENHRY and CDR2 SYGVKD. Trimming removed 8 bases from V and 3 bases from J, with 7 bases in between. The CDR3 nucleotides read TGTGCCATCGAGGGCGACACCGGGGAGCTGTTTTTT. Encoded protein: CAIEGDTGELFF.

The chain uses TRBV4-3 and TRBJ1-2; unclear D gene. Trimming cost V 0 bases and J 4 bases, with 12 bases left between them. Per the germline V gene, CDR1 is LGHNA and CDR2 is YSLEER. The CDR3 contains 15 residues. The CDR3 sequence: CASSQEVHNLYGYTF. The CDR3 region has the DNA TGCGCCAGCAGCCAAGAGGTTCACAACCTCTATGGCTACACCTTC.

This chain connects TRBV4-3 to TRBJ2-1; 12 bases map to TRBD2. The V gene's germline CDR1 is LGHNA and CDR2 YSLEER. J lost 9 bases, V lost 3 bases, and 6 bases had no gene match. The CDR3 runs to 15 residues. CDR3 in amino acids: CASSQGRTSGVEQFF. Written as DNA, the CDR3 is TGCGCCAGCAGCCAGGGCAGGACTAGCGGGGTTGAGCAGTTCTTC.

The chain uses TRBV5-6 and TRBJ2-7; 11 bases match TRBD1. V was pared by 4 bases and J by 6 bases, with 9 bases of the junction left unmatched. The CDR3 runs to 15 residues. CDR1 and CDR2 from the germline V gene are SGHDT and YYEEEE. CDR3 nucleotide sequence: TGTGCCAGCAGCGGGCGCCGGGACAGGGGGAGCGAGCAGTACTTC. This sequence encodes CASSGRRDRGSEQYF.

This clone came up a few times. V and J are TRBV2 and TRBJ1-6; no clear D gene. Per the germline V gene, CDR1 is SNHLY and CDR2 is FYNNEI. This CDR3 is 13 amino acids long. V was clipped by 3 bases and J by 6 bases, with 6 bases between them. The DNA of the CDR3 is TGTGCCAGCAGTGATGAATTTAATTCACCCCTCCACTTT. It specifies CASSDEFNSPLHF.

The chain carries TRBV7-6 and TRBJ2-5; 8 nucleotides line up with TRBD1. This CDR3 is 14 amino acids long. The germline V gene encodes CDR1 SGHVS and CDR2 FNYEAQ. J gave up 2 bases and V 5 bases, and 4 bases lay outside the gene matches. The CDR3 coding sequence is TGTGCCAGCAGCCCGACAGGGGAGCAAGAGACCCAGTACTTC. It translates to CASSPTGEQETQYF.

The chain combines TRBV25-1 with TRBJ2-7; D call uncertain. The CDR3 runs 12 residues. V was pared by 7 bases and J by 1 base, with 8 bases between. Germline CDR1 and CDR2: MGHDK and SYGVNS. The CDR3 DNA reads TGTGCCAGCACCTGCAAGTCCTACGAGCAGTACTTC. Translated, it gives CASTCKSYEQYF.

The CDR3 coding sequence is TGTGCCAGCAGCGATTTGACAGGGGGGAACACTGAAGCTTTCTTT. Residues: CASSDLTGGNTEAFF. The chain carries TRBV6-1 and TRBJ1-1, with TRBD1 matching over 9 bases. With 6 bases clipped from V and 1 base from J, the junction kept 6 bases outside the gene matches. CDR3 length: 15 residues. Per the germline V gene, CDR1 is MNHNS and CDR2 is SASEGT.

V usage is TRBV30 and J usage is TRBJ2-7; D remains ambiguous. CDR1 is GTSNPN, CDR2 SVGIG, per germline (reference sequence). The CDR3 has 13 amino acids. Between the trimmed V and J ends, which lost 0 bases and 4 bases, there was a span of 10 bases. Here the CDR3 DNA reads TGTGCCTGGAGTGTCGGCAGGCCGTACGAGCAGTACTTC. Translation gives CAWSVGRPYEQYF.

This sequence joins TRBV4-3 and TRBJ1-2; D call uncertain. Trimming removed 0 bases at V and 4 bases at J, with 12 bases between. Germline V gene lookup returns CDR1 LGHNA and CDR2 YSLEER. This CDR3 region has 15 residues. The CDR3 bases are TGCGCCAGCAGCCAAGATGGCGGGGTGGGCTATGGCTACACCTTC. Its protein product is CASSQDGGVGYGYTF.

This chain joins TRBV2 and TRBJ1-1; tentatively, D is TRBD1 (6 bases). CDR1 and CDR2 (germline): SNHLY, FYNNEI. Trimming removed 5 bases at V and 1 base at J, with 8 bases between. CDR3 size: 13 residues. The CDR3 DNA reads as TGTGCCAGCAGTCAGACAGGGAACACTGAAGCTTTCTTT. Its protein product is CASSQTGNTEAFF.

This rearrangement joins TRBV21-1 to TRBJ1-1; the table names TRBD1, a call not compared with the DNA. TRBV21-1 is a pseudogene segment. The CDR3 length is 16 residues. This CDR3 reads CASSKARGQMNTEAFF. The DNA of the CDR3 is TGTGCCAGCAGCAAAGCGCGGGGACAGATGAACACTGAAGCTTTCTTT.

The genes are TRBV7-8 and TRBJ1-5, with D tentatively TRBD1 (5 bases). Looked up from germline, CDR1 is SGHVS and CDR2 is FQNEAQ. V was shortened by 4 bases and J by 2 bases, with 15 bases between the two germline ends. CDR3 length equals 16 residues. CDR3 DNA sequence: TGTGCCAGCAGCTCCCCGGACGGGGCTCGCAATCAGCCCCAGCATTTT. Its translation is CASSSPDGARNQPQHF.

The chain combines TRBV7-9 with TRBJ1-6, with 7 bases that match TRBD1. The CDR3 covers 15 residues. V gave up 1 base and J gave up 5 bases; unmatched junction bases: 2. In germline, CDR1 is SEHNR, CDR2 FQNEAQ (reference sequence). The CDR3 sequence: CASSLGQGDNSPLHF. The CDR3 DNA follows: TGTGCCAGCAGCTTAGGACAGGGCGATAATTCACCCCTCCACTTT.

The V gene is TRBV11-3, the J gene TRBJ2-7; TRBD2 aligns across 13 bases. Germline-derived CDR1 and CDR2 are SGHNT and YENEEA. V was clipped by 5 bases and J by 5 bases; unmatched bases: 9. CDR3 size: 16 residues. This CDR3 reads CASSRGLAGVPHEQYF. DNA of the CDR3: TGTGCCAGCAGCCGTGGACTAGCGGGGGTGCCCCACGAGCAGTACTTC.

This chain links TRBV5-6 with TRBJ2-1; D not resolved. The CDR3 loop spans 14 amino acids. Trimming stripped 2 bases from V and 7 bases from J, with 13 bases between. Germline V gene lookup returns CDR1 SGHDT and CDR2 YYEEEE. In DNA, the CDR3 is TGTGCCAGCAGCTTCGAAATTTCGGGTAATGAGCAGTTCTTC. Translating it yields CASSFEISGNEQFF.

The chain recombines TRBV5-1 with TRBJ2-1; no clear D gene. The CDR3 spans 14 residues. Germline CDR1 SGHRS, CDR2 YFSETQ. Trimming left V 0 bases short and J 5 bases short, with 9 bases between. DNA for the CDR3: TGCGCCAGCAGCTTGGACGGCCAAAACAATGAGCAGTTCTTC. Protein: CASSLDGQNNEQFF.

The genes are TRBV7-2 and TRBJ1-2; no reliable D call. V lost 5 bases to trimming and J lost 4 bases, with 14 bases between them. The CDR3 covers 14 residues. Germline loops: CDR1 SGHTA, CDR2 FQGNSA. This CDR3 is CASSLGGDPYGYTF. CDR3 coding DNA: TGTGCCAGCAGCCTAGGTGGAGATCCCTATGGCTACACCTTC.

The chain has TRBV27 and TRBJ2-1; 7 nucleotides agree with TRBD1. The CDR3 spans 15 residues. Germline-derived CDR1 and CDR2 are MNHEY and SMNVEV (reference sequence). J lost 5 bases, V lost 6 bases, and 10 bases had no gene match. The CDR3 DNA sequence: TGTGCCAGCAGCCCCGACAGGGCCCTCGACAATGAGCAGTTCTTC. This encodes CASSPDRALDNEQFF.

J is TRBJ1-6 and V is TRBV6-1; TRBD1 is a possible D gene (6 bases). The CDR3 covers 16 residues. Germline V CDR1 and CDR2: MNHNS, SASEGT. V lost 1 base and J 8 bases, leaving 15 bases between the germline ends. The CDR3 nucleotides are TGTGCCAGCAGTGAAGTCCCCACAGGGCAGTATTCACCCCTCCACTTT. Residues: CASSEVPTGQYSPLHF.

With respect to this clone: One end of the junction is discordant with germline, which a read error may explain. The rearrangement uses TRBV5-5 and TRBJ1-2, with D possibly being TRBD1 (5 bases). Germline V gene sequence: CDR1 SGHKS, CDR2 YYEKEE (reference sequence). There are 11 residues in the CDR3. The CDR3 coding sequence is TGTGCCAGCAGGTTGGGACTCGGCTACACCTTC. It specifies CASRLGLGYTF. Full variable domain (rest looked up from reference TRBV5-5 and TRBJ1-2): DAGVTQSPTHLIKTRGQQVTLRCSPISGHKSVSWYQQVLGQGPQFIFQYYEKEERGRGNFPDRFSARQFPNYSSELNVNALLLGDSALYLCASRLGLGYTFGSGTRLTVV.

The V gene is TRBV30, the J gene TRBJ2-2; 8 bases line up with TRBD1. There are 14 residues in the CDR3. Germline-derived CDR1 and CDR2 are GTSNPN and SVGIG (reference sequence). J was trimmed by 3 bases and V by 3 bases; bases with no gene match: 3. The CDR3 region has the DNA TGTGCCTGGAGGGACAGGGCGGACACCGGGGAGCTGTTTTTT. Protein product: CAWRDRADTGELFF.

The chain carries TRBV5-6 and TRBJ2-7; D is ambiguous. The CDR3 sequence is 16 residues long. V lost 0 bases and J 0 bases, leaving 13 bases between the germline ends. Per the germline V gene, CDR1 is SGHDT and CDR2 is YYEEEE. CDR3: CASSLVGDPSSYEQYF. The CDR3 nucleotides read TGTGCCAGCAGCTTGGTTGGCGATCCCAGCTCCTACGAGCAGTACTTC.

This clone showed up just once. The chain uses TRBV7-9 and TRBJ2-5; 15 bases agree with TRBD2. The CDR3 is 17 residues long. After removal of 1 base from V and 4 bases from J, the junction contained 4 bases not matched to a gene. Germline loops: CDR1 SEHNR, CDR2 FQNEAQ (reference sequence). In nucleotides, the CDR3 is TGTGCCAGCAGCTTAGGGACTAGCGGGGGGGCCAGAGAGACCCAGTACTTC. Its translation is CASSLGTSGGARETQYF.